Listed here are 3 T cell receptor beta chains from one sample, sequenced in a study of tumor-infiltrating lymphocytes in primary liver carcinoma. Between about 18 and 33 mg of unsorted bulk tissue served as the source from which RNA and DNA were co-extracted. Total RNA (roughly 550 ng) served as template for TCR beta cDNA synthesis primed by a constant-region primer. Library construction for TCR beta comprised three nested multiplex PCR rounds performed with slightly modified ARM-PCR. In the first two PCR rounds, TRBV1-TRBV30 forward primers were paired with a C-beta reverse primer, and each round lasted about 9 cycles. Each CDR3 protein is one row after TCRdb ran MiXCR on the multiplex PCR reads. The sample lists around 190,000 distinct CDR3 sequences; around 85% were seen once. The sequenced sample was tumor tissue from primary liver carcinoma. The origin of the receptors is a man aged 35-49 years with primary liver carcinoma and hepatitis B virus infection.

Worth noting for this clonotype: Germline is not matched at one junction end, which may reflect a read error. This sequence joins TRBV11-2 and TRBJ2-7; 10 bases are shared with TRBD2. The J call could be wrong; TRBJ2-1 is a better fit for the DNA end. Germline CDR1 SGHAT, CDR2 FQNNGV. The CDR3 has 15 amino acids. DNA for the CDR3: TGTGCCAGCAACTTAACCCTAGCGGGGGCTAGCAAGCAGTTCTTC. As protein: CASNLTLAGASKQFF.

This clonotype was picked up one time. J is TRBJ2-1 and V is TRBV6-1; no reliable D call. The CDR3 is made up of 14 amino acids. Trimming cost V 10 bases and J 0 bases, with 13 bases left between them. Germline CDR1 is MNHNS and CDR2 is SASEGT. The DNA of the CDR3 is TGTGCCAACATAGGGATTCTCTCCTACAATGAGCAGTTCTTC. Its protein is CANIGILSYNEQFF.

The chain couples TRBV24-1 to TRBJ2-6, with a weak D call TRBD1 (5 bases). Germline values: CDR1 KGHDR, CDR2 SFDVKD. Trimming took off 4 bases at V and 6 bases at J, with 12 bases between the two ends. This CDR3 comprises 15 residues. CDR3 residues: CATSESLGVANVLTF. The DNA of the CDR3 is TGTGCCACCAGTGAGTCATTAGGGGTGGCCAACGTCCTGACTTTC.